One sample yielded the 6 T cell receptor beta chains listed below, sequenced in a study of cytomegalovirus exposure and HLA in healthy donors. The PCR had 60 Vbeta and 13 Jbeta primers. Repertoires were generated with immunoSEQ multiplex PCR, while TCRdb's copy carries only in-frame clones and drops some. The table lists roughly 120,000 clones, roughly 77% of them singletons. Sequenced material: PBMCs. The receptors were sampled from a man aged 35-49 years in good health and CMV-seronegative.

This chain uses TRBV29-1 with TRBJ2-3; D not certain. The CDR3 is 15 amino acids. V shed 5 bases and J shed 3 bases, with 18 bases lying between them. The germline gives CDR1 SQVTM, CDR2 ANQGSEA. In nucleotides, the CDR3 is TGCAGCGTTACCAACCCCTCTTTACATACAGATACGCAGTATTTT. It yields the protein CSVTNPSLHTDTQYF.

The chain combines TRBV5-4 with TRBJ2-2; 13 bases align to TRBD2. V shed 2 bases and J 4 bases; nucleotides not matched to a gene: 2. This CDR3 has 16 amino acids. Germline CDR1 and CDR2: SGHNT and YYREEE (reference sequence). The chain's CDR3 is CASSLGLAGATGELFF. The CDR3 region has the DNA TGTGCCAGCAGCTTAGGACTAGCGGGAGCCACCGGGGAGCTGTTTTTT.

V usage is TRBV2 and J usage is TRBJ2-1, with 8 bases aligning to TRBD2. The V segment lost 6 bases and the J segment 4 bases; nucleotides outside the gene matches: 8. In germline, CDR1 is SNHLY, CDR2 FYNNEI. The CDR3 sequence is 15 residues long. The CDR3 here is CASRRSGILYNEQFF. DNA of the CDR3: TGTGCCAGCAGACGTAGCGGGATCCTGTACAATGAGCAGTTCTTC. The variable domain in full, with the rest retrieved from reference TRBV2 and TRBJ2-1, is EPEVTQTPSHQVTQMGQEVILRCVPISNHLYFYWYRQILGQKVEFLVSFYNNEISEKSEIFDDQFSVERPDGSNFTLKIRSTKLEDSAMYFCASRRSGILYNEQFFGPGTRLTVL.

CDR3 sequence (DNA): TGTGCCTGGAGCCAGGAATACGGTGAAAAACTGTTTTTT. The encoded protein is CAWSQEYGEKLFF. V usage is TRBV30 and J usage is TRBJ1-4; D call uncertain. Germline V gene sequence: CDR1 GTSNPN, CDR2 SVGIG (reference sequence). CDR3 size: 13 residues. Trimming took off 3 bases at V and 7 bases at J, with 12 bases between the two ends.

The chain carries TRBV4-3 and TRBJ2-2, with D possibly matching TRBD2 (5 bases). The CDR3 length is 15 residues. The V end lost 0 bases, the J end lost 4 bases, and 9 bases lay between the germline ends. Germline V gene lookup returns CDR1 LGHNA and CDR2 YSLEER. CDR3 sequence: CASSQEGRGTGELFF. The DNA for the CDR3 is TGCGCCAGCAGCCAAGAGGGCCGGGGCACCGGGGAGCTGTTTTTT.

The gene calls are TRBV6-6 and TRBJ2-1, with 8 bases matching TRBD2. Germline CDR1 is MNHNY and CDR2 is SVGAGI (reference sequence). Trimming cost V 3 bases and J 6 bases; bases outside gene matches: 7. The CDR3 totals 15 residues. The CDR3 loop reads CASSYPPRGGNEQFF. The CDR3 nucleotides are TGTGCCAGCAGTTATCCCCCCCGGGGGGGCAATGAGCAGTTCTTC.